Each of the 7 T cell receptor beta chains below was sequenced from the same sample in a study of cytomegalovirus exposure and HLA in healthy donors. PCR employed 60 Vbeta and 13 Jbeta primers. Only in-frame clones appear in the TCRdb table, and some are missing; sequencing was by immunoSEQ multiplex PCR. The table shows over 110,000 clones, with approximately 70% occurring only once. Specimen: PBMCs. These receptor sequences come from a woman aged 40 to 50 in good health and CMV-seronegative.

This clone was seen more than once but under ten times. J is TRBJ1-5 and V is TRBV7-6; no clear D gene. This CDR3 has 16 residues. The V end was cut by 5 bases, the J end by 0 bases, with 14 bases between. The germline CDR1 and CDR2 sequences are SGHVS and FNYEAQ. The CDR3 region is CASSPMTADSNQPQHF. Here the CDR3 DNA reads TGTGCCAGCAGCCCAATGACGGCGGATAGCAATCAGCCCCAGCATTTT.

V is TRBV28 and J is TRBJ1-5; TRBD1 matches 10 bases. With 6 bases clipped from V and 4 bases from J, the junction kept 6 bases outside the gene matches. This CDR3 spans 15 amino acids. The germline V gene encodes CDR1 MDHEN and CDR2 SYDVKM. CDR3 amino acids: CASSKTGGPNQPQHF. CDR3 bases: TGTGCCAGCAGCAAGACAGGGGGCCCGAATCAGCCCCAGCATTTT.

This clone occurred once. This rearrangement joins TRBV9 to TRBJ1-2; 7 positions match TRBD1. V shed 3 bases and J 4 bases; nucleotides not matched to a gene: 9. Germline CDR1 is SGDLS and CDR2 is YYNGEE. The CDR3 consists of 15 residues. CDR3 bases: TGTGCCAGCAGCGAGGGGGGACAGCTTGGCTATGGCTACACCTTC. It encodes CASSEGGQLGYGYTF. The full variable domain, with the rest looked up from reference TRBV9 and TRBJ1-2, is DSGVTQTPKHLITATGQRVTLRCSPRSGDLSVYWYQQSLDQGLQFLIQYYNGEERAKGNILERFSAQQFPDLHSELNLSSLELGDSALYFCASSEGGQLGYGYTFGSGTRLTVV.

V usage is TRBV4-1 and J usage is TRBJ1-1; D is possibly TRBD1 (5 bases). V was shortened by 1 base and J by 5 bases, with 17 bases between the two germline ends. Germline assignment: CDR1 MGHRA and CDR2 YSYEKL. This CDR3 is built from 16 residues. The DNA of the CDR3 is TGCGCCAGCAGCCAAGCGTTCCAGGGCGGTAGGACTGAAGCTTTCTTT. As protein: CASSQAFQGGRTEAFF.

This sequence joins TRBV7-9 and TRBJ2-5; D perhaps matches TRBD1 (6 bases). V was shortened by 5 bases and J by 5 bases, with 27 bases between the two germline ends. Germline V gives CDR1 SEHNR, CDR2 FQNEAQ (reference sequence). This CDR3 region has 18 residues. In nucleotides, the CDR3 is TGTGCCAGCAGCCCCCGGGGTGGGACAACTTCAATTCCGGAGACCCAGTACTTC. It is translated as CASSPRGGTTSIPETQYF.

In DNA form, the CDR3 reads TGTGCCAGCTCACTGGGGGACAGCATCTCCTACAATGAGCAGTTCTTC. Protein: CASSLGDSISYNEQFF. The chain is built from TRBV18 and TRBJ2-1; 7 bases line up with TRBD1. V gave up 4 bases and J gave up 0 bases; unmatched junction bases: 6. This CDR3 is built from 16 residues. The V gene's germline CDR1 is KGHSH and CDR2 LQKENI.

The genes are TRBV6-1 and TRBJ1-1, with 9 nucleotides matching TRBD1. With 6 bases clipped from V and 5 bases from J, the junction kept 4 bases outside the gene matches. The CDR3 is made up of 13 amino acids. Germline V CDR1 and CDR2: MNHNS, SASEGT. CDR3 sequence: CASSRDRDTEAFF. DNA for the CDR3: TGTGCCAGCAGCCGGGACAGGGATACTGAAGCTTTCTTT.